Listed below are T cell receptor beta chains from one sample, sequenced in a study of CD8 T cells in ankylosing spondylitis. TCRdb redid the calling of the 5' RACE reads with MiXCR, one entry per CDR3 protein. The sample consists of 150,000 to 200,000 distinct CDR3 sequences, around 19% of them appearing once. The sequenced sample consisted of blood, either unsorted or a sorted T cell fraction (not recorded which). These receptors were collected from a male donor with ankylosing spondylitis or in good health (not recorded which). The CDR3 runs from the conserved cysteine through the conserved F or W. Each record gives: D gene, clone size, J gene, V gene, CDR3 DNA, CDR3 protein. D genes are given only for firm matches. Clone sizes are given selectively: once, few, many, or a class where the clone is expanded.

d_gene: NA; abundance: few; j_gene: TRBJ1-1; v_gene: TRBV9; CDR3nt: TGTGCCAGCAGCGTAGCTCCCGACACCACTGAAGCTTTCTTT; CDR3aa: CASSVAPDTTEAFF
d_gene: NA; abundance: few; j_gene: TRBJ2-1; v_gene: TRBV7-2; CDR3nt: TGTGCCAGCAGCACCCGGGGGTCTGCTAGTGAGCAGTTCTTC; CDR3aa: CASSTRGSASEQFF
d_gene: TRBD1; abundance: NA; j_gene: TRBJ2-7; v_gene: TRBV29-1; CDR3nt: TGCAGCGCAACCCCGACAGGGGCCTACGAGCAGTACTTC; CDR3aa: CSATPTGAYEQYF
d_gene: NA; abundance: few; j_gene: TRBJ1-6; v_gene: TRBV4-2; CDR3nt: TGTGCCAGCAGCCATTCCGGGAATGGATCACCCCTCCACTTT; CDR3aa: CASSHSGNGSPLHF
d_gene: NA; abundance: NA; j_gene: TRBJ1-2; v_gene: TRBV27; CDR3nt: TGTGCCACCCAATGGGGGCGGAAGAATGGCTACACCTTC; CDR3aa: CATQWGRKNGYTF
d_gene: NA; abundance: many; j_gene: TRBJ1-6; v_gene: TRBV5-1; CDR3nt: TGCGCCAGCAGCACTCGAGGGGATTTTAATTCACCCCTCCACTTT; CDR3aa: CASSTRGDFNSPLHF
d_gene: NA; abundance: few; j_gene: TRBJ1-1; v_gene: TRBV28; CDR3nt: TGTGCCAGCAGTTTATGGGGGCCGAACACTGAAGCTTTCTTT; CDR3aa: CASSLWGPNTEAFF
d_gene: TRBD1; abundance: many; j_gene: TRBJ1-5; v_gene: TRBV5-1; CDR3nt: TGCGCCAGCAGCTTGGGGGACAGGTTCCAGCCCCAGCATTTT; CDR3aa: CASSLGDRFQPQHF
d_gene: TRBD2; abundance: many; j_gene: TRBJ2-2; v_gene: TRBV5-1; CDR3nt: TGCGCCAGCAGCTTGTTGGAGGTAGCGGGAGCCCCCGGGGAGCTGTTTTTT; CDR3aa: CASSLLEVAGAPGELFF
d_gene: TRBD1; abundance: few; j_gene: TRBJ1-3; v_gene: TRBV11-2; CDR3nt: TGTGCCAGCAGCGTTCCAGGGGGTAAAGGAAACACCATATATTTT; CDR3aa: CASSVPGGKGNTIYF
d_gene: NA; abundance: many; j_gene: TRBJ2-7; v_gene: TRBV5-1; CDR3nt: TGCGCCAGCAGCTTGGCACAGGGTTCCAGCGAGCAGTACTTC; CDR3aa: CASSLAQGSSEQYF
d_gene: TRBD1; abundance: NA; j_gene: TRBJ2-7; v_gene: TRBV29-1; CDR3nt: TGCAGCGTTGAAGTCCGGGACAGCTTCTCCTACGAGCAGTACTTC; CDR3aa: CSVEVRDSFSYEQYF
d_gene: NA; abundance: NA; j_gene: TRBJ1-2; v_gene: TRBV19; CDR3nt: TGTGCCAGTAGTATAATGACAGGCTCCTATGGCTACACCTTC; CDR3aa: CASSIMTGSYGYTF
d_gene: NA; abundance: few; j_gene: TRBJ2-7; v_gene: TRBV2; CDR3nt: TGTGCCAGCAGTGGCAGGCACTACGAGCAGTACTTC; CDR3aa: CASSGRHYEQYF
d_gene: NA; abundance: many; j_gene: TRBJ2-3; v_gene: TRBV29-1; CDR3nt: TGCAGCGTTGATGATAACACAGATACGCAGTATTTT; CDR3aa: CSVDDNTDTQYF
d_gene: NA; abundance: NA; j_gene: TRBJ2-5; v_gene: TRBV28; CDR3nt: TGTACCAGCAGGATCCCAAGGCAAGAGACCCAGTACTTC; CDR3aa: CTSRIPRQETQYF
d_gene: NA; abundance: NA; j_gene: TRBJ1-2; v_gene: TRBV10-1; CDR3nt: TGCGCCAGCAGTCAGTCGGTTTTGGGGACTAAACGAGGACCAGAGCACTATGGCTACACCTTC; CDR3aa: CASSQSVLGTKRGPEHYGYTF
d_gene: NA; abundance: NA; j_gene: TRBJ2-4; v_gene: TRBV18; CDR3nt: TGTGCCAGCTCACCACCCGCCAGGGGAAGGAACATTCAGTACTTC; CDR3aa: CASSPPARGRNIQYF
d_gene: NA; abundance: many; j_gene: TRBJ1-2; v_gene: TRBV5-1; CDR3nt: TGCGCCAGCAGCTTGAGTCCCAGGGAATCGTCTGGCTACACCTTC; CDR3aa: CASSLSPRESSGYTF
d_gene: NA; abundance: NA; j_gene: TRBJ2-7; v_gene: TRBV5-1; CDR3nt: TGCGCCAGCAGCTTGGAGAGGGGACACGAGCAGTACTTC; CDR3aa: CASSLERGHEQYF
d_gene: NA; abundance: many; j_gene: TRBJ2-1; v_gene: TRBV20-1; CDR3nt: TGCAGTGCTAGAGATCCGGGTCAGTTCGACAATGAGCAGTTCTTC; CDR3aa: CSARDPGQFDNEQFF
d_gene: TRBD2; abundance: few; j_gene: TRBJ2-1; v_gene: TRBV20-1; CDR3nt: TGCAGTGTTGCGGTCCGGGGGGGTGAGCAGTTCTTC; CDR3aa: CSVAVRGGEQFF
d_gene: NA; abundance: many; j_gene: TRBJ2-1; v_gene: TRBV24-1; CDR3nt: TGTGCCACCAGTGAACCACCGGAGCAGTTCTTC; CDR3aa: CATSEPPEQFF
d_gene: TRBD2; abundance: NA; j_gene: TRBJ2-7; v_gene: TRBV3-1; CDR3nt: TGTGCCAGCAGCCAAGCCAGCGGGGTATCCTACGAGCAGTACTTC; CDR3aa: CASSQASGVSYEQYF
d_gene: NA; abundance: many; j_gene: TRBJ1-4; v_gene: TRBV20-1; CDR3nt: TGCAGTGCTAGAGTGGTCGGCACGGCAACTAATGAAAAACTGTTTTTT; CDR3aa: CSARVVGTATNEKLFF
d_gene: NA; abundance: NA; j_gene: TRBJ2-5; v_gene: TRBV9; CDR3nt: TGTGCCAGCAGCATTGCCCAGACCCAGTACTTC; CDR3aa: CASSIAQTQYF
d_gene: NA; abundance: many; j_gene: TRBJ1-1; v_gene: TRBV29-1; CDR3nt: TGCAGCGTTCGTACAGGGACGGGGAACACTGAAGCTTTCTTT; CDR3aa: CSVRTGTGNTEAFF
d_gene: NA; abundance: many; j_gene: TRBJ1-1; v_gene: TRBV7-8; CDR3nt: TGTGCCAGCAGCTTACTTTCCGCAGGATTGAACACTGAAGCTTTCTTT; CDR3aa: CASSLLSAGLNTEAFF
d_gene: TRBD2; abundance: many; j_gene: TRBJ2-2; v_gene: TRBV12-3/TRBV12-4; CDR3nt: TGTGCCAGCAGTTGGACTAGCGGTAACACCGGGGAGCTGTTTTTT; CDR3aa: CASSWTSGNTGELFF
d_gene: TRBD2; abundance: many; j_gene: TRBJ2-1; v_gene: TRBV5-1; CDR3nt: TGCGCCAGCAGCCTCGGACTAGCGGCAATCAATGAGCAGTTCTTC; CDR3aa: CASSLGLAAINEQFF
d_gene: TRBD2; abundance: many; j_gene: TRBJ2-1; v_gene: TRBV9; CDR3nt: TGTGCCAGCAGCGTAGCGGGACTAGCGGGCAATGAGCAGTTCTTC; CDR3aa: CASSVAGLAGNEQFF
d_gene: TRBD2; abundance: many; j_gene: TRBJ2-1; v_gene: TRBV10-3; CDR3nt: TGTGCCATCTCGGCTAGCGGGACCTACAATGAGCAGTTCTTC; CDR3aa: CAISASGTYNEQFF